Detailed here is one TCR beta chain. Original data processing: Estimated nucleated cell counts came from reference gene primer amplification. TCRdb keeps only in-frame clones here, not all; method: immunoSEQ multiplex PCR. V and J calls and clone size are those listed in that table; D and trimming were worked out from the DNA. Of about 97,000 clones detected, approximately 87% appear once; the ten largest clones hold more than 9%. The CDR3 runs to 15 residues. The germline V gene encodes CDR1 LNHNV and CDR2 YYDKDF (reference sequence). The V gene lost 3 bases and the J gene lost 2 bases, with 11 bases spanning the gap. This entry is derived from a study of blood T cell repertoires in COVID-19. Study details: Samples of COVID-19 (acute and convalescent) were obtained from the United States, Italy and Spain. PBMCs, B-cell-depleted T cells, or T cells provided the cDNA or gDNA that made up the material.

The sequence was collected from a woman aged 30 to 39 with acute or convalescent COVID-19. Material: peripheral blood. The chain has TRBV15 and TRBJ2-4; tentative D call: TRBD2 (7 bases). In DNA form, the CDR3 reads TGTGCCACCAGCAGTGGGGGGGCTACCAAAAACATTCAGTACTTC. This sequence encodes CATSSGGATKNIQYF.